These T cell receptor beta chains were read from a single sample in a study of PD-L1 blockade in urothelial cancer. Profiled with immunoSEQ multiplex PCR; TCRdb holds only in-frame clones, not every one. The sample lists 95,000 to 130,000 clones; 80% to 90% were seen once. This specimen was PBMCs, taken around atezolizumab (anti-PD-L1) treatment. The receptors stem from a man in his sixties with urothelial cancer. Both conserved end residues are part of each CDR3.

v_gene | CDR3aa
TRBV2 | CASSRTSGGSSVFYEQYF
TRBV7-3 | CASSLRGTGASQETQYF
TRBV10-3 | CAIRGDRAPGANVLTF
TRBV6-5 | CASSYRTSGRSNEQFF
TRBV7-8 | CASSPPGQWGEKLFF
TRBV28 | CASSFTGQGVNVYGYTF
TRBV10-2 | CASSEWVSEEETQYF
TRBV19 | CASSIGVRGSYNEQFF
TRBV28 | CASSSPSSGGTDTQYF
TRBV7-9 | CASSPGTANTGELFF
TRBV19 | CASSIGDRGNEQFF
TRBV28 | CASSGTWELDTQYF
TRBV5-1 | CASSSGQGAMDEQFF
TRBV9 | CASSVGALAGVLETQYF
TRBV7-9 | CASSRDSNFYGYTF
TRBV6-6 | CASSYSIVQETQYF
TRBV14 | CASSQDRGGGKLFF
TRBV28 | CASSLDSTWGEQYF
TRBV4-2 | CASSPLGTDYGYTF
TRBV9 | CASSVGPGTAPSYNEKLFF
TRBV2 | CASSETDSNQPQHF
TRBV19 | CASSTTGVGQPQHF
TRBV14 | CASSLQNSYEQYF
TRBV7-3 | CASSSQSGRTDTQYF
TRBV21-1 | CASSKDVGVGTGVGSEQFF
TRBV5-5 | CASRWEGSGTDTQYF
TRBV11-1 | CASSRTGQGSYEQYF
TRBV6-5 | CASSSGGFSYNEQFF
TRBV4-2 | CASSGDRGGGYTF
TRBV5-4 | CASSLGTDQTYEQYF
TRBV2 | CASRENGVNQPQHF
TRBV7-2 | CASSLGLAGLGREQYF
TRBV12-5 | CASAPRGLAGVTNEQFF
TRBV27 | CASSSTGTGNTIYF
TRBV29-1 | CSVGAGVVPSDNEQFF
TRBV7-2 | CASSAGRRGGRETQYF
TRBV5-4 | CASSRDRGPGELFF
TRBV6-1 | CASSEFLNYGYTF
TRBV7-9 | CASSLGLAGAYNEQFF
TRBV28 | CASSLSDSYEAFF
TRBV5-1 | CASSLAGTGSTDTQYF
TRBV5-4 | CASSSGSSYNEQFF
TRBV7-2 | CASSLSGGDQPQHF
TRBV29-1 | CSAVDRGAYEQYF
TRBV6-5 | CASSYGTGYQETQYF
TRBV29-1 | CSVDIRGGETQYF
TRBV7-3 | CASTKGGSYNEQFF
TRBV7-3 | CASSLNWGPNTEAFF
TRBV6-6 | CASKRQGAGAKNIQYF
TRBV9 | CASSPSGGTNYGYTF
TRBV5-4 | CASSFQGAFETQYF
TRBV28 | CASSAPGRGDTDTQYF
TRBV9 | CASSDRDRTYNEQFF
TRBV27 | CASALLGQLFFSEAFF
TRBV19 | CASSQKAGSPLHF
TRBV2 | CASSEAPGLGADEKLFF